This T cell receptor (beta chain) comes out of a study of T cell responses to AZD1222 COVID-19 vaccine (dated by TCRdb to the early 2020s). Describing the broader study: Because spike-specific TCR depth and breadth did not differ between the two schedules, AZD1222 recipients who got a second dose at roughly 4 weeks were pooled with those who got a second dose at roughly 12 weeks. A total of approximately 250 trial participants underwent TCR sequencing, of whom 207 had received two doses of AZD1222 and 26 had received two doses of the MenACWY control vaccine. Trial participants were enrolled by age into subgroups of 18-55, 56-69 and 70-plus years, and around 140, 26 and 57 TCR-sequenced participants, respectively, were included in these subgroups. Overall results and qualifications from the work: A significant rise in spike-specific TCR breadth and depth was observed after two AZD1222 doses relative to day 0 and relative to MenACWY recipients. Because no samples from the day 14 peak response were available, repertoires could be characterized only after the peak T cell response. The vaccine-associated CD4 TCRs covered the entire spike protein, and the dominant responses fell in regions 160-218 and 743-854. The 56-69-year group was small, and its depth increase did not reach significance, likely because of low power. Participants were mostly white British, with more females than males. The authors suggested clonal diversity may have been underestimated. Reportedly, almost half of the unique spike-specific TCRs recognized epitopes lying outside the regions that are mutated in the B.1.351 and B.1.1.7 variants. Conclusions about previously exposed vaccinees are limited because only a handful of AZD1222 recipients were SARS-CoV-2 seropositive at baseline.

The CDR3 regions of human TCRbeta chains were analyzed by immunosequencing. As for how the authors treated the data: TCRs in the repertoires were compared against a reference library of SARS-CoV-2-specific TCRs that had been generated with the MIRA antigen-specificity platform. Breadth meant the fraction of unique TCRs that were SARS-CoV-2-associated, whereas depth meant the fraction of total T cells that were SARS-CoV-2-associated. Using the MIRA data, each spike-specific TCR was assigned both to the spike region to which the TCR was reactive and to a CD4 or CD8 class. Log10-transformed breadth and depth values were compared by one-way ANOVA with Sidak's multiple comparisons tests. TCRdb re-hosts the immuneACCESS table, in-frame sequences only. Its copies lack some clones; in the studies checked, an unresolved V gene accounts for under half of them, and the cause for the rest is not known. For V, J and clone size, that table is used; D and trimming come from the DNA. This sample has some 130,000 clones in its table, and 70% to 90% of those were observed once. About 1.5% of the sample lies in the top ten.

The germline V gene specifies ENHRY as CDR1 and SYGVKD as CDR2. V lost 3 bases and J lost 5 bases; the stretch between them is 17 bases long. The CDR3 runs 15 amino acids, cysteine and phenylalanine included. The only DNA kept is the CDR3, 45 bases in frame from the first base. Read against the paper, the sample's time point label means: baseline before first vaccination. The vaccinee samples were drawn from two UK trials, COV001 and COV002, one of which was a single-blind randomized controlled phase 2/3 trial testing AZD1222 (ChAdOx1 nCoV-19) in healthy adults. For TCRbeta chain sequencing, PBMC samples from trial participants were taken at day 0 and at day 28 after the second dose. As to this clone: The target of this receptor is not known. One base away there is no much larger clone; base qualities are not given.

The sample here was peripheral blood, taken on day 0 of AZD1222 vaccination. The clonotype was recovered from an adult in good health. The V and J segments used are TRBV10-3 and TRBJ2-7; the D gene is perhaps TRBD2, from 6 matching bases. The CDR3 reads CAISDPDLRRDEQYF. The sequence in DNA is TGTGCCATCAGTGACCCTGACCTCAGGAGGGACGAGCAGTACTTC.